This entry concerns a single T cell receptor (beta chain). Profiling relied on immunoSEQ multiplex PCR, and the TCRdb table lists in-frame clones only, not all of them. The sample has approximately 18,000 clones, around 91% seen once. Germline trimming cut 4 bases from V and 5 bases from J; bases unmatched to any gene: 5. Germline V gene sequence: CDR1 MGHRA, CDR2 YSYEKL. This CDR3 is 14 amino acids long. This specimen comes from a study of T cell clones after liver transplantation. The chain joins TRBV4-1 to TRBJ2-5; 9 nucleotides align to TRBD2. This clonotype was sampled from a human patient who received a liver transplant. The T cells may partly be graft donor cells. The input for sequencing was CD8+ T cells from blood, taken about 46 months after liver transplant. The CDR3 loop reads CASSLSGSWETQYF. CDR3 nucleotide sequence: TGCGCCAGCAGCCTTAGCGGGAGTTGGGAGACCCAGTACTTC.